Each of the 31 T cell receptor beta chains below was sequenced from the same sample in a study of blood T cell repertoires in COVID-19. TCRdb's table, derived via immunoSEQ multiplex PCR, lists solely in-frame clones and lacks some. The repertoire has some 180,000 clones, about 90% of them found once; the top ten carry 20% to 25%. The sample was peripheral blood. These receptors were collected from a man aged 60-69 years with active or convalescent COVID-19.

V gene TRBV4-1 combines with J gene TRBJ2-5; 7 bases match TRBD2. The CDR3 is 19 amino acids. Germline lookup yields CDR1 MGHRA and CDR2 YSYEKL. V lost 1 base and J lost 2; bases outside the gene matches: 16. The CDR3 DNA reads as TGCGCCAGCAGCCAAGCCAGCGGCCCACCCAGGACTAGTCAAGAGACCCAGTACTTC. Protein sequence: CASSQASGPPRTSQETQYF.

The gene calls are TRBV2 and TRBJ1-2; 8 nucleotides line up with TRBD1. This CDR3 has 13 residues. The V gene end was trimmed by 5 bases and the J gene end by 8 bases; junction bases not matched to a gene: 7. The germline V gene encodes CDR1 SNHLY and CDR2 FYNNEI. For the CDR3, the DNA is TGTGCCAGCAGTTTGGACAGGGTGATGGGCTACACCTTC. It codes for CASSLDRVMGYTF.

The V and J genes are TRBV7-3 and TRBJ1-1, with a tentative D call TRBD1 (6 bases). Per the germline V gene, CDR1 is SGHTA and CDR2 is FQGTGA. Trimming stripped 2 bases from V and 1 base from J, with 8 bases between. The CDR3 covers 14 residues. The CDR3 DNA follows: TGTGCCAGCAGCTTACTAGGGGGGAACACTGAAGCTTTCTTT. Its translation: CASSLLGGNTEAFF. Using reference TRBV7-3 and TRBJ1-1 for the parts outside the CDR3, the full variable domain is GAGVSQTPSNKVTEKGKYVELRCDPISGHTALYWYRQSLGQGPEFLIYFQGTGAADDSGLPNDRFFAVRPEGSVSTLKIQRTERGDSAVYLCASSLLGGNTEAFFGQGTRLTVV.

This sequence joins TRBV7-9 and TRBJ2-3; 8 positions agree with TRBD2. CDR1 is SEHNR and CDR2 is FQNEAQ in the germline V gene (reference sequence). Trimming removed 5 bases from V and 6 bases from J; junction bases left unmatched: 13. This CDR3 is built from 16 residues. This CDR3 is CASSPERGGLSDTQYF. The CDR3 DNA follows: TGTGCCAGCAGCCCCGAACGGGGGGGGCTCTCTGATACGCAGTATTTT.

V gene TRBV2 combines with J gene TRBJ1-5; the match to TRBD1 covers 8 bases. Unmatched junction bases numbered 6, after V lost 5 bases and J lost 6 bases. The CDR3 length is 14 residues. From germline, CDR1 is SNHLY and CDR2 FYNNEI. CDR3: CASSPGQAGQPQHF. In DNA form, the CDR3 reads TGTGCCAGCAGTCCGGGACAGGCCGGTCAGCCCCAGCATTTT.

The CDR3 protein is CASSQEGTGGGGNQPQHF. As DNA, the CDR3 is TGCGCCAGCAGCCAAGAGGGGACAGGGGGGGGCGGCAATCAGCCCCAGCATTTT. V is TRBV4-1 and J is TRBJ1-5; 11 bases agree with TRBD1. Germline CDR1 reads MGHRA; CDR2 reads YSYEKL. V gave up 0 bases and J gave up 2 bases; unmatched junction bases: 6. CDR3 length: 18 amino acids.

The chain combines TRBV2 with TRBJ2-1; maybe TRBD2 (5 bases). CDR3 length: 12 residues. Germline V lookup: CDR1 SNHLY, CDR2 FYNNEI. The V and J ends lost 2 bases and 9 bases respectively, with 8 bases between them. The CDR3: CASSESGGEQFF. In nucleotides, the CDR3 is TGTGCCAGCAGTGAAAGCGGCGGTGAGCAGTTCTTC.

This sequence joins TRBV2 and TRBJ2-1, with 7 bases matching TRBD2. Germline CDR1 reads SNHLY; CDR2 reads FYNNEI. This CDR3 region has 14 residues. Germline trimming cut 6 bases from V and 9 bases from J; bases unmatched to any gene: 11. In nucleotides, the CDR3 is TGTGCCAGCAGGGCCACTACTAGCGAGGGTGAGCAGTTCTTC. Protein product: CASRATTSEGEQFF.

The CDR3 bases are TGTGCCAGCAGGGTAACTTCCGGAAACACCATATATTTT. This translates into CASRVTSGNTIYF. The gene calls are TRBV12-3 or TRBV12-4 and TRBJ1-3; D is uncertain. This CDR3 contains 13 residues. Trimming cost V 6 bases and J 4 bases, with 10 bases left between them.

This chain uses TRBV6-5 with TRBJ1-2; D unclear. The CDR3 has 15 amino acids. V was clipped by 7 bases and J by 2 bases, with 17 bases between them. CDR1 and CDR2 (germline): MNHEY, SVGAGI. The CDR3 spells CASTYGGRVNYGYTF. As DNA, the CDR3 is TGTGCCAGCACCTACGGCGGGAGGGTAAACTATGGCTACACCTTC.

The CDR3 here is CASNRGTNEQFF. The CDR3 nucleotides read TGTGCCAGCAATAGGGGGACCAATGAGCAGTTCTTC. The chain is built from TRBV2 and TRBJ2-1, with D possibly TRBD1 on 6 matching bases. With 7 bases removed from V and 6 bases from J, the gap between germline ends came to 10 bases. Germline V gene lookup returns CDR1 SNHLY and CDR2 FYNNEI. This CDR3 region has 12 residues.

In its sample, this clone was seen a few times. The genes are TRBV5-1 and TRBJ2-7; D perhaps matches TRBD2 (7 bases). The CDR3 length is 15 residues. Between the trimmed V and J ends, which lost 0 bases and 3 bases, there was a span of 13 bases. Germline assignment: CDR1 SGHRS and CDR2 YFSETQ. The CDR3 is CASSLAGQRGYEQYF. The CDR3 DNA sequence: TGCGCCAGCAGCTTGGCCGGACAGCGGGGCTACGAGCAGTACTTC.

The V call is TRBV9, the J call TRBJ2-5; D might be TRBD1 (5 bases). CDR1 and CDR2 (germline): SGDLS, YYNGEE. The CDR3 has 14 residues. V lost 0 bases and J lost 4, with 10 bases in between. CDR3 residues: CASSVEDRPETQYF. CDR3 nucleotide sequence: TGTGCCAGCAGCGTAGAAGACAGACCAGAGACCCAGTACTTC.

This clone was observed a single time. This CDR3 reads CASSLARRSVQGTRNSPLHF. CDR3 nucleotide sequence: TGTGCCAGCAGCTTAGCTAGAAGAAGTGTACAGGGGACAAGGAATTCACCCCTCCACTTT. The chain joins TRBV7-2 to TRBJ1-6; the match to TRBD1 covers 7 bases. There are 20 residues in the CDR3. V lost 0 bases and J lost 7; bases outside the gene matches: 18. Germline CDR1 and CDR2: SGHTA and FQGNSA.

V and J are TRBV9 and TRBJ1-2, with TRBD1 identical over 7 bases. Germline CDR1 reads SGDLS; CDR2 reads YYNGEE. The ends lost 4 bases at V and 4 bases at J; junction bases unmatched: 7. This CDR3 region has 14 residues. CDR3 protein: CASSQRTGFYGYTF. CDR3 bases: TGTGCCAGCAGCCAACGGACAGGATTCTATGGCTACACCTTC.

The chain carries TRBV29-1 and TRBJ2-5; TRBD1 might be the D (6 bases). V was trimmed by 4 bases and J by 7 bases, leaving 22 bases between them. This CDR3 contains 15 residues. Germline V gene sequence: CDR1 SQVTM, CDR2 ANQGSEA. CDR3 nucleotides: TGCAGCGTTGGGGGGCAGACCCCCTCGATTGGGACCCAGTACTTC. Protein sequence: CSVGGQTPSIGTQYF.

The chain couples TRBV5-1 to TRBJ2-7, with 7 bases matching TRBD1. The J segment lost 2 bases and the V segment lost 4 bases, leaving 12 bases of the junction unmatched. The CDR3 spans 16 residues. CDR1 and CDR2 from the germline V gene are SGHRS and YFSETQ. CDR3 coding DNA: TGCGCCAGCAGCCCAAACAGGGGACGAACAACCTACGAGCAGTACTTC. The encoded protein is CASSPNRGRTTYEQYF.

The chain joins TRBV4-1 to TRBJ1-1; maybe TRBD1 (5 bases). CDR1 MGHRA and CDR2 YSYEKL come from the germline V gene. The ends were cut back, 4 bases at V and 1 base at J, with 13 bases in the middle. This CDR3 comprises 15 residues. The CDR3 region is CASSPYRGRNTEAFF. CDR3 nucleotides: TGCGCCAGCAGCCCCTATCGGGGGAGGAACACTGAAGCTTTCTTT.

CDR3 loop: CASSSWTGGRTEAFF. CDR3 bases: TGTGCCAGCAGCTCCTGGACAGGGGGCAGAACTGAAGCTTTCTTT. The chain recombines TRBV9 with TRBJ1-1; 11 bases agree with TRBD1. The CDR3 covers 15 residues. J was trimmed by 5 bases and V by 4 bases; bases with no gene match: 7. Germline V gives CDR1 SGDLS, CDR2 YYNGEE.

DNA for the CDR3: TGTGCCAGCAGCGTCGGGGGCGGGGGCTACAATGAGCAGTTCTTC. Its translation is CASSVGGGGYNEQFF. The V call is TRBV9, the J call TRBJ2-1; D possibly corresponds to TRBD2 (7 bases). CDR1 is SGDLS, CDR2 YYNGEE, per germline. The CDR3 totals 15 residues. V lost 2 bases to trimming and J lost 3 bases, with 12 bases between them.

The table lists this clone with a count of one. CDR3 amino acids: CASSPIGRGDTDTQYF. In DNA form, the CDR3 reads TGTGCCAGCAGCCCCATCGGGCGGGGGGACACAGATACGCAGTATTTT. The genes are TRBV7-9 and TRBJ2-3; 8 bases line up with TRBD2. This CDR3 comprises 16 residues. Germline CDR1 and CDR2: SEHNR and FQNEAQ (reference sequence). Unmatched junction bases numbered 9, after V lost 5 bases and J lost 2 bases.

The gene calls are TRBV11-2 and TRBJ1-2, with D possibly being TRBD1 (5 bases). CDR1 and CDR2 from the germline V gene are SGHAT and FQNNGV. The length of the CDR3 is 13 residues. Trimming left V 1 base short and J 5 bases short, with 8 bases between. The CDR3 sequence is CASSLAGSYGYTF. As DNA, the CDR3 is TGTGCCAGCAGCTTAGCAGGGTCGTATGGCTACACCTTC.

J is TRBJ2-2 and V is TRBV7-9; D might be TRBD1 (6 bases). In germline, CDR1 is SEHNR, CDR2 FQNEAQ (reference sequence). The CDR3 totals 17 residues. Trimming took off 0 bases at V and 3 bases at J, with 14 bases between the two ends. CDR3 DNA: TGTGCCAGCAGCTTAGCTCCTGCCACAGGGTACACCGGGGAGCTGTTTTTT. Translating it yields CASSLAPATGYTGELFF.

The DNA of the CDR3 is TGTGCCAGCTCACCACCGAGGGGACAGGGTCCCACTGAAGCTTTCTTT. This encodes CASSPPRGQGPTEAFF. V usage is TRBV18 and J usage is TRBJ1-1, with 9 nucleotides matching TRBD1. The germline V gene has CDR1 KGHSH and CDR2 LQKENI. V trimming: 0 bases; J trimming: 4 bases; junction bases outside the gene matches: 6. The CDR3 covers 16 residues.

The V and J genes are TRBV30 and TRBJ2-1; tentatively, D is TRBD2 (7 bases). Germline V gene data show CDR1 as GTSNPN and CDR2 as SVGIG (reference sequence). V shed 2 bases and J shed 5 bases, with 16 bases lying between them. This CDR3 has 15 amino acids. CDR3 protein: CAWSLWGRGNNEQFF. As DNA, the CDR3 is TGTGCCTGGAGTCTCTGGGGGCGGGGGAACAATGAGCAGTTCTTC.

V is TRBV5-1 and J is TRBJ1-3; maybe TRBD1 (5 bases). Germline CDR1 and CDR2: SGHRS and YFSETQ. This CDR3 comprises 15 residues. Trimming removed 6 bases from V and 2 bases from J, with 15 bases in between. CDR3 DNA sequence: TGCGCCAGCAAGGCGGGGCAAGGAGCTGGAAACACCATATATTTT. Translating gives CASKAGQGAGNTIYF.

This clone was seen only a few times. The chain joins TRBV7-8 to TRBJ2-1; D is unresolved. The V gene lost 4 bases and the J gene lost 7 bases, with 11 bases spanning the gap. CDR3 length equals 13 residues. Germline loops: CDR1 SGHVS, CDR2 FQNEAQ. This chain's CDR3 is CASSSLSVNEQFF. Here the CDR3 DNA reads TGTGCCAGCAGCTCCCTCTCGGTAAATGAGCAGTTCTTC. The full variable domain, rest sourced from reference TRBV7-8 and TRBJ2-1, is GAGVSQSPRYKVAKRGQDVALRCDPISGHVSLFWYQQALGQGPEFLTYFQNEAQLDKSGLPSDRFFAERPEGSVSTLKIQRTQQEDSAVYLCASSSLSVNEQFFGPGTRLTVL.

On this clone itself: The identical CDR3 is also encoded by other nucleotide sequences in the sample. The chain joins TRBV29-1 to TRBJ2-3, with TRBD1 matching 8 bases. Germline lookup yields CDR1 SQVTM and CDR2 ANQGSEA. With V trimmed by 6 bases and J by 1 base, 0 bases remained unmatched. There are 12 residues in the CDR3. The CDR3 sequence is CSVGQGTDTQYF. The CDR3 nucleotides read TGCAGCGTGGGACAGGGCACAGATACGCAGTATTTT.

This clone was found once. The chain recombines TRBV19 with TRBJ2-3, with 10 bases aligning to TRBD1. The CDR3 has 14 residues. J gave up 7 bases and V 1 base, and 2 bases lay outside the gene matches. Germline CDR1 reads LNHDA; CDR2 reads SQIVND (reference sequence). The CDR3 nucleotides read TGTGCCAGTAGTATAGGACAGGGGGCGAATACGCAGTATTTT. It specifies CASSIGQGANTQYF.

The chain links TRBV30 to TRBJ2-5; 9 nucleotides match TRBD1. The CDR3 is 15 residues long. The V segment lost 4 bases and the J segment 5 bases; nucleotides outside the gene matches: 11. CDR1 is GTSNPN and CDR2 is SVGIG in the germline V gene (reference sequence). The CDR3 DNA is TGTGCCTGGAAGAAGGACAGGGGAAGGGGTGAGACCCAGTACTTC. Amino acids: CAWKKDRGRGETQYF.

The rearrangement joins TRBV12-3 or TRBV12-4 to TRBJ1-2, with unresolved D. The CDR3 spans 12 residues. V lost 4 bases and J 4 bases, leaving 7 bases between the germline ends. The chain's CDR3 is CASSSGTYGYTF. DNA for the CDR3: TGTGCCAGCAGTTCAGGAACCTATGGCTACACCTTC.